This TCR beta chain is from a study of shared clonotypes between healthy human individuals. TCRdb keeps only in-frame clones here, not all; method: immunoSEQ multiplex PCR. The repertoire holds 2 million to 3 million clones, with 80% to 95% as singletons. This clonotype was sampled from a man aged 18 to 29 in good health. Some clones in this sample may be carry-over from other donors' samples. The sample was naive CD4+ T cells from PBMCs. As to subset: CD45RA+ positively selected.

CDR3 bases: TGTGCCAACCGGGACGCTAATGAAAAACTGTTTTTT. Translated, it gives CANRDANEKLFF. V gene TRBV2 combines with J gene TRBJ1-4; D might be TRBD1 (5 bases). Germline V CDR1 and CDR2: SNHLY, FYNNEI. V was pared by 10 bases and J by 3 bases, with 9 bases between. CDR3 length equals 12 residues.